A selection of T cell receptor beta chains follows, all from one sample in a study of shared T cell receptors in the human thymus. Profiled with immunoSEQ multiplex PCR; TCRdb holds only in-frame clones, not every one. The sample records hundreds of thousands of clones, roughly 86% being singletons. These data were also reused for a study on human thymus T cells.

The sequencing input was thymocytes. The receptors here all came from a boy in the first two years of life with a congenital heart defect. CDR3s include the opening cysteine and the closing phenylalanine or tryptophan. The D gene is left open where the match is weak. Not every row has a clone size; where given, it reads once, few, many or a size class.

v_gene: TRBV10-3; abundance: NA; j_gene: TRBJ2-3; d_gene: NA; CDR3nt: TGTGCCATCAGGGGGGCCTCGGGGAAAACAGATACGCAGTATTTT; CDR3aa: CAIRGASGKTDTQYF
v_gene: TRBV15; abundance: NA; j_gene: TRBJ2-5; d_gene: TRBD2; CDR3nt: TGTGCCACCAGCAGTCCCGATAGGACTAGCGAAGAGACCCAGTACTTC; CDR3aa: CATSSPDRTSEETQYF
v_gene: TRBV30; abundance: NA; j_gene: TRBJ1-1; d_gene: NA; CDR3nt: TGTGCCTGGAGTGGGGTTCTGGGGCAGAGCACTGAAGCTTTCTTT; CDR3aa: CAWSGVLGQSTEAFF
v_gene: TRBV7-2; abundance: NA; j_gene: TRBJ2-3; d_gene: TRBD1; CDR3nt: TGTGCCAGCAGCGAATACGACAGGGATAGTCTCCTAGATACGCAGTATTTT; CDR3aa: CASSEYDRDSLLDTQYF
v_gene: TRBV11-2; abundance: NA; j_gene: TRBJ1-5; d_gene: NA; CDR3nt: TGTGCCAGCAGCTCCCTCCCGAGGTATAGCAATCAGCCCCAGCATTTT; CDR3aa: CASSSLPRYSNQPQHF
v_gene: TRBV5-6; abundance: NA; j_gene: TRBJ2-7; d_gene: NA; CDR3nt: TGTGCCAGCAGCTCGGTTGGGTTGGCAGGCGAGCAGTACTTC; CDR3aa: CASSSVGLAGEQYF
v_gene: TRBV19; abundance: once; j_gene: TRBJ1-5; d_gene: TRBD1; CDR3nt: TGTGCCAGTATGCGGGGACAGGGAAGCGGCAATCAGCCCCAGCATTTT; CDR3aa: CASMRGQGSGNQPQHF
v_gene: TRBV15; abundance: NA; j_gene: TRBJ1-1; d_gene: NA; CDR3nt: TGTGCCACCAGCAGAGATTCCCCAGAACAGGTGGACACTGAAGCTTTCTTT; CDR3aa: CATSRDSPEQVDTEAFF
v_gene: TRBV28; abundance: NA; j_gene: TRBJ1-2; d_gene: TRBD1; CDR3nt: TGTGCCAGCAGGGGGCGGACAGGGAATGGCTACACCTTC; CDR3aa: CASRGRTGNGYTF
v_gene: TRBV2; abundance: NA; j_gene: TRBJ2-7; d_gene: NA; CDR3nt: TGTGCCAGCAGAAGCGGCGTCTGGAACTACTACGAGCAGTACTTC; CDR3aa: CASRSGVWNYYEQYF
v_gene: TRBV14; abundance: NA; j_gene: TRBJ1-2; d_gene: NA; CDR3nt: TGTGCCAGCAGCCCCACCGGTACAGGCGCCTTTTATGGCTACACCTTC; CDR3aa: CASSPTGTGAFYGYTF
v_gene: TRBV9; abundance: NA; j_gene: TRBJ1-1; d_gene: TRBD1; CDR3nt: TGTGCCAGCAGCGAGAGGACAGGCCTATTGAACACTGAAGCTTTCTTT; CDR3aa: CASSERTGLLNTEAFF
v_gene: TRBV28; abundance: NA; j_gene: TRBJ2-7; d_gene: TRBD2; CDR3nt: TGTGCCAGCAGTTTCTTCCCCGGGGGGGCCTTCTACGAGCAGTACTTC; CDR3aa: CASSFFPGGAFYEQYF
v_gene: TRBV7-2; abundance: NA; j_gene: TRBJ2-7; d_gene: NA; CDR3nt: TGTGCCAGAAACAGACAGAACGAGCAGTACTTC; CDR3aa: CARNRQNEQYF
v_gene: TRBV4-3; abundance: NA; j_gene: TRBJ2-2; d_gene: NA; CDR3nt: TGCGCCAGCAGCCATCGCACCTTGAGGGTAATAAGGCCGAACACCGGGGAGCTGTTTTTT; CDR3aa: CASSHRTLRVIRPNTGELFF
v_gene: TRBV7-9; abundance: NA; j_gene: TRBJ2-7; d_gene: TRBD1; CDR3nt: TGTGCCAGCAGCTTAGCTCGGGACAGAACCTACAACTTCTACGAGCAGTACTTC; CDR3aa: CASSLARDRTYNFYEQYF
v_gene: TRBV5-4; abundance: NA; j_gene: TRBJ2-5; d_gene: TRBD2; CDR3nt: TGTGCCAGCAGCTTGTGGACTAGCGGGGAGCAAGAGACCCAGTACTTC; CDR3aa: CASSLWTSGEQETQYF
v_gene: TRBV15; abundance: NA; j_gene: TRBJ1-2; d_gene: NA; CDR3nt: TGTGCCACCAGCAGCGCTCAGGGCGTCCGACCTTATGGCTACACCTTC; CDR3aa: CATSSAQGVRPYGYTF
v_gene: TRBV5-1; abundance: once; j_gene: TRBJ2-3; d_gene: NA; CDR3nt: TGCGCCAGCAGCTTGGGGGCAGGTCCAGATACGCAGTATTTT; CDR3aa: CASSLGAGPDTQYF
v_gene: TRBV7-2; abundance: NA; j_gene: TRBJ2-5; d_gene: TRBD2; CDR3nt: TGTGCCAGCAGCTTAGACTCCCTGGGCCCCGTAGGGAGGGGAGAGACCCAGTACTTC; CDR3aa: CASSLDSLGPVGRGETQYF
v_gene: TRBV12-5; abundance: NA; j_gene: TRBJ1-2; d_gene: NA; CDR3nt: TGTGCTAGTGAGCAGGCACCTAACTATGGCTACACCTTC; CDR3aa: CASEQAPNYGYTF
v_gene: TRBV7-9; abundance: NA; j_gene: TRBJ1-2; d_gene: TRBD1; CDR3nt: TGTGCCAGCAGCCACGGGACAGGCCCCGGCTACACCTTC; CDR3aa: CASSHGTGPGYTF
v_gene: TRBV18; abundance: NA; j_gene: TRBJ1-2; d_gene: NA; CDR3nt: TGTGCCAGCTCCCCGGGGGAGTATGGCTACACCTTC; CDR3aa: CASSPGEYGYTF
v_gene: TRBV19; abundance: NA; j_gene: TRBJ2-7; d_gene: NA; CDR3nt: TGTGCCAGTAGTACGGGGTACAACGAGCAGTACTTC; CDR3aa: CASSTGYNEQYF
v_gene: TRBV7-2; abundance: NA; j_gene: TRBJ1-3; d_gene: TRBD1; CDR3nt: TGTGCCAGCAGCTTATGCAGGGGGCCTGGAAACACCATATATTTT; CDR3aa: CASSLCRGPGNTIYF
v_gene: TRBV6-5; abundance: NA; j_gene: TRBJ2-1; d_gene: TRBD1; CDR3nt: TGTGCCAGCAGTAGGACAGGGGAGTCGAATGAGCAGTTCTTC; CDR3aa: CASSRTGESNEQFF
v_gene: TRBV19; abundance: once; j_gene: TRBJ2-1; d_gene: TRBD2; CDR3nt: TGTGCCAGTAGTATCTGGGAGCGGGATGCCAATGAGCAGTTCTTC; CDR3aa: CASSIWERDANEQFF
v_gene: TRBV5-1; abundance: once; j_gene: TRBJ2-3; d_gene: NA; CDR3nt: TGCGCCAGCAGCTTGGCCCAGACAGATACGCAGTATTTT; CDR3aa: CASSLAQTDTQYF
v_gene: TRBV2; abundance: NA; j_gene: TRBJ2-7; d_gene: NA; CDR3nt: TGTGCCAGCAGGCCCCCCAAAGGACAGCCTCCTCCTTCCTACGAGCAGTACTTC; CDR3aa: CASRPPKGQPPPSYEQYF
v_gene: TRBV15; abundance: NA; j_gene: TRBJ2-1; d_gene: NA; CDR3nt: TGTGCCACCAGCAGTCAGGGGAATGAGCAGTTCTTC; CDR3aa: CATSSQGNEQFF
v_gene: TRBV19; abundance: few; j_gene: TRBJ2-7; d_gene: TRBD2; CDR3nt: TGTGCCAGTAAGGAGCGAGCGGGGGGCTACTACGAGCAGTACTTC; CDR3aa: CASKERAGGYYEQYF
v_gene: TRBV4-3; abundance: NA; j_gene: TRBJ2-2; d_gene: TRBD2; CDR3nt: TGCGCCAGCAGCCAGGATAGCGGGGGGGAAAACACCGGGGAGCTGTTTTTT; CDR3aa: CASSQDSGGENTGELFF
v_gene: TRBV10-3; abundance: NA; j_gene: TRBJ1-2; d_gene: NA; CDR3nt: TGTGCCATCAGTGTGGACAGAAACTATGGCTACACCTTC; CDR3aa: CAISVDRNYGYTF
v_gene: TRBV7-2; abundance: NA; j_gene: TRBJ1-1; d_gene: TRBD1; CDR3nt: TGTGCCAGCAGCCCATTACAAGTCCCGGGACAGGGGAGCACTGAAGCTTTCTTT; CDR3aa: CASSPLQVPGQGSTEAFF
v_gene: TRBV2; abundance: NA; j_gene: TRBJ1-5; d_gene: NA; CDR3nt: TGTGCCAGCAGTGGGCAAGATTATCGTCAGCCCCAGCATTTT; CDR3aa: CASSGQDYRQPQHF
v_gene: TRBV12-5; abundance: NA; j_gene: TRBJ1-2; d_gene: NA; CDR3nt: TGTGCTAGTGGTGCCACCGGGGGATTGCAGGGCTACACCTTC; CDR3aa: CASGATGGLQGYTF
v_gene: TRBV28; abundance: NA; j_gene: TRBJ2-7; d_gene: TRBD1; CDR3nt: TGTGCCAGCAGTTTATCTGGCAGGGGGCGCATCAACGAGCAGTACTTC; CDR3aa: CASSLSGRGRINEQYF
v_gene: TRBV4-3; abundance: NA; j_gene: TRBJ1-3; d_gene: NA; CDR3nt: TGCGCCAGCAGCCCCAACAGGGAGTCGGGAAACACCATATATTTT; CDR3aa: CASSPNRESGNTIYF
v_gene: TRBV15; abundance: NA; j_gene: TRBJ2-5; d_gene: TRBD1; CDR3nt: TGTGCCACCAGCAGGGAGGAGACACGACAGGGGGTGGCTGAGACCCAGTACTTC; CDR3aa: CATSREETRQGVAETQYF
v_gene: TRBV25-1; abundance: NA; j_gene: TRBJ2-7; d_gene: TRBD1; CDR3nt: TGTGCCAGCAGTGGCCCACAGGGGGCTCCGGGAGGACCCTACGAGCAGTACTTC; CDR3aa: CASSGPQGAPGGPYEQYF
v_gene: TRBV19; abundance: NA; j_gene: TRBJ1-2; d_gene: NA; CDR3nt: TGTGCCAGTAGTGTACAAAACAGGGAAGGAAGCTATGGCTACACCTTC; CDR3aa: CASSVQNREGSYGYTF
v_gene: TRBV27; abundance: NA; j_gene: TRBJ1-1; d_gene: TRBD1; CDR3nt: TGTGCCAGCAGTTTAGATACCCCACGGACAGGGAGGGGGACTGAAGCTTTCTTT; CDR3aa: CASSLDTPRTGRGTEAFF
v_gene: TRBV19; abundance: NA; j_gene: TRBJ2-1; d_gene: TRBD2; CDR3nt: TGTGCCAGTAGTACCTCTAGCGGGGCCCCCTACAATGAGCAGTTCTTC; CDR3aa: CASSTSSGAPYNEQFF
v_gene: TRBV5-1; abundance: NA; j_gene: TRBJ1-4; d_gene: NA; CDR3nt: TGCGCCAGCAGCCCGGCCTGGGAGGCACGTGAAAAACTGTTTTTT; CDR3aa: CASSPAWEAREKLFF
v_gene: TRBV2; abundance: NA; j_gene: TRBJ2-2; d_gene: TRBD2; CDR3nt: TGTGCCAGCAGTGATGCTAGCGGGAATAACACCGGGGAGCTGTTTTTT; CDR3aa: CASSDASGNNTGELFF
v_gene: TRBV29-1; abundance: NA; j_gene: TRBJ1-2; d_gene: NA; CDR3nt: TGCAGCGTTGACCGGGGGTCAGGAGACTATGGCTACACCTTC; CDR3aa: CSVDRGSGDYGYTF
v_gene: TRBV7-9; abundance: NA; j_gene: TRBJ2-3; d_gene: TRBD2; CDR3nt: TGTGCCAGCAGCCCAGGGACTAGCGGGAACGCAGATACGCAGTATTTT; CDR3aa: CASSPGTSGNADTQYF
v_gene: TRBV6-5; abundance: NA; j_gene: TRBJ2-7; d_gene: TRBD1; CDR3nt: TGTGCCAGCAGCGACAGGGCGGACGAGCAGTACTTC; CDR3aa: CASSDRADEQYF
v_gene: TRBV7-2; abundance: NA; j_gene: TRBJ2-7; d_gene: TRBD2; CDR3nt: TGTGCCAGCAGCTTACGACTAGCGGGAGAGAGGGATTCCTACGAGCAGTACTTC; CDR3aa: CASSLRLAGERDSYEQYF
v_gene: TRBV12-5; abundance: NA; j_gene: TRBJ1-1; d_gene: TRBD1; CDR3nt: TGTGCTAGTGGTTTGGGGGACAGGGATTGCACTGAAGCTTTCTTT; CDR3aa: CASGLGDRDCTEAFF
v_gene: TRBV4-3; abundance: NA; j_gene: TRBJ2-5; d_gene: TRBD2; CDR3nt: TGCGCCAGCAGCCAAGATAAGACTAGCGGATTACAAGAGACCCAGTACTTC; CDR3aa: CASSQDKTSGLQETQYF
v_gene: TRBV9; abundance: once; j_gene: TRBJ2-1; d_gene: TRBD2; CDR3nt: TGTGCCAGCAGCGTAGAGGGAGGGCCCTCGTCTGATGAGCAGTTCTTC; CDR3aa: CASSVEGGPSSDEQFF